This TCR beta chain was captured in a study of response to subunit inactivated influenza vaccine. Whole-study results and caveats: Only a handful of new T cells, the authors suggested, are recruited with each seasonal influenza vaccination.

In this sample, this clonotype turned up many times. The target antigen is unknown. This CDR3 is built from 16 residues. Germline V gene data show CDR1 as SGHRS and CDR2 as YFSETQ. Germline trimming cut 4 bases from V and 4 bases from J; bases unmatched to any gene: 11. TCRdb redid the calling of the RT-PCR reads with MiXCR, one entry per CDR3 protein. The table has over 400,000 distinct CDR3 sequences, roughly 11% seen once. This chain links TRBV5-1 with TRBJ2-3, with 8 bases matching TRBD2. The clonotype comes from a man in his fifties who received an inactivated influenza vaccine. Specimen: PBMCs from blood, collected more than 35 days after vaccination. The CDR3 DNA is TGCGCCAGCAGCATCGGGGGACTAGTTCCTGCAGATACGCAGTATTTT. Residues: CASSIGGLVPADTQYF.